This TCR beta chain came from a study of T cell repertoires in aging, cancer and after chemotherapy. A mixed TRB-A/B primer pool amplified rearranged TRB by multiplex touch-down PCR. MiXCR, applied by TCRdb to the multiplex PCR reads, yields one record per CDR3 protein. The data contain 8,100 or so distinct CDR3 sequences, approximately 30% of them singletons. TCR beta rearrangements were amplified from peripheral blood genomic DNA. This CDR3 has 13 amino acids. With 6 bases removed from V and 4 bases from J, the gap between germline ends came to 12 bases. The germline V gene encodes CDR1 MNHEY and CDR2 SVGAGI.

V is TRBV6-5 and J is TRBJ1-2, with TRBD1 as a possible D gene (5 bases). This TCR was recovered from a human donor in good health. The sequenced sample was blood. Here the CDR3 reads CASSLGGAYGYTF. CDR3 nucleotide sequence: TGTGCCAGCAGCCTAGGAGGGGCCTATGGCTACACCTTC.